What follows is one T cell receptor (beta chain) and its context. Its antigen is not identified. Deletions cut 4 bases from V and 4 bases from J, with 15 bases between. The CDR3 spans 15 residues. Looked up from germline, CDR1 is SEHNR and CDR2 is FQNEAQ (reference sequence). This specimen comes from a study of siplizumab effects on memory and regulatory T cells. Assays examined roughly 100,000 TCR templates per sample. Method: immunoSEQ multiplex PCR; TCRdb's copy keeps in-frame clones and lacks some. This sample carries nearly 85,000 clones, roughly 90% of them seen once, and the ten largest clones take over 1.5%. The study's findings and limits: Sequences below about 10^-5 frequency were poorly captured. As a result, only a minor fraction of alloreactive clones mapped to unstimulated subsets. Proliferating clones, CD4+ or CD8+, lacked an assignable naive or memory phenotype in roughly 80-97% of cases. Suppressive capability of dividing Tregs from siplizumab cultures went unverified.

This sequence was found in a human donor in good health. This chain joins TRBV7-9 and TRBJ2-3; perhaps TRBD2 as D (5 bases). Material: Tregs sorted from blood. This CDR3 reads CASSSPRASPDTQYF. DNA of the CDR3: TGTGCCAGCAGCTCACCACGGGCTAGCCCAGATACGCAGTATTTT.